The next 24 T cell receptor beta chains were all read from a single sample in a study of cytomegalovirus exposure and HLA in healthy donors. The PCR contained 60 Vbeta and 13 Jbeta primers. Only in-frame clones appear in the TCRdb table, and some are missing; sequencing was by immunoSEQ multiplex PCR. The sample lists hundreds of thousands of clones, roughly 80% occurring once. Sequenced input: PBMCs. The receptors stem from a man aged 40-49 years in good health and CMV-seropositive.

The chain employs TRBV12-5 and TRBJ2-7, with 9 bases that match TRBD1. J lost 6 bases, V lost 6 bases, and 6 bases had no gene match. The CDR3 consists of 13 residues. Per the germline V gene, CDR1 is LGHNT and CDR2 is FRNRAP. The CDR3 DNA is TGTGCTAGTGGGTCCGGGACAGGGACCGAGCAGTACTTC. Protein: CASGSGTGTEQYF.

This sequence joins TRBV19 and TRBJ1-1; 10 nucleotides agree with TRBD1. Unmatched junction bases numbered 7, after V lost 8 bases and J lost 4 bases. CDR1 and CDR2 from the germline V gene are LNHDA and SQIVND (reference sequence). The CDR3 totals 14 residues. The CDR3 region is CASWDRGGFTEAFF. CDR3 nucleotide sequence: TGTGCCAGTTGGGACAGGGGCGGGTTCACTGAAGCTTTCTTT.

The sample holds a few counts of this clone. The chain combines TRBV6-5 with TRBJ2-2; possible D gene TRBD2, 5 bases. In germline, CDR1 is MNHEY, CDR2 SVGAGI. The CDR3 has 13 residues. V lost 1 base and J lost 6, with 6 bases in between. The CDR3 loop is CASSYFGAGELFF. CDR3 nucleotide sequence: TGTGCCAGCAGTTACTTCGGGGCCGGGGAGCTGTTTTTT.

This rearrangement joins TRBV18 to TRBJ1-3, with D unresolved. Germline V lookup: CDR1 KGHSH, CDR2 LQKENI. The CDR3 is 16 amino acids. V lost 0 bases and J lost 0, with 9 bases in between. CDR3 sequence: CASSPPRGFSGNTIYF. CDR3 DNA sequence: TGTGCCAGCTCACCACCGCGGGGTTTCTCTGGAAACACCATATATTTT.

The CDR3 is CAISSSGRAGEQYF. Written as DNA, the CDR3 is TGTGCCATCAGTTCTAGCGGGAGGGCGGGGGAGCAGTACTTC. The chain combines TRBV10-3 with TRBJ2-7; TRBD2 matches at 12 bases. The CDR3 has 14 amino acids. Germline CDR1 ENHRY, CDR2 SYGVKD. The V and J ends lost 5 bases and 7 bases, in that order; junction bases with no gene match: 6.

The chain combines TRBV9 with TRBJ1-4; D is unclear. V was shortened by 7 bases and J by 3 bases, with 7 bases between the two germline ends. The CDR3 runs to 12 residues. CDR1 and CDR2 (germline): SGDLS, YYNGEE. As DNA, the CDR3 is TGTGCCAGCGGCAGGTCTAATGAAAAACTGTTTTTT. Translation: CASGRSNEKLFF. The full variable domain, completed using reference TRBV9 and TRBJ1-4, is DSGVTQTPKHLITATGQRVTLRCSPRSGDLSVYWYQQSLDQGLQFLIQYYNGEERAKGNILERFSAQQFPDLHSELNLSSLELGDSALYFCASGRSNEKLFFGSGTQLSVL.

This clone was detected only a few times. The J gene is TRBJ2-1, the V gene TRBV30; D is perhaps TRBD2 (5 bases). V was cut by 3 bases and J by 4 bases, with 7 bases left in between. Germline V CDR1 and CDR2: GTSNPN, SVGIG (reference sequence). The CDR3 sequence is 12 residues long. The CDR3 here is CAWSGEYNEQFF. CDR3 coding DNA: TGTGCCTGGAGCGGGGAATACAATGAGCAGTTCTTC.

The chain links TRBV19 to TRBJ1-5; no definite D call. Trimming cost V 1 base and J 7 bases, with 5 bases left between them. The CDR3 loop spans 12 amino acids. Germline V gene lookup returns CDR1 LNHDA and CDR2 SQIVND (reference sequence). For the CDR3, the DNA is TGTGCCAGTAGTATAGGGAGACAGCCCCAGCATTTT. Translated, it gives CASSIGRQPQHF.

The sample holds one count of this clone. The chain joins TRBV29-1 to TRBJ2-2, with 7 bases fitting TRBD1. Germline V gene lookup returns CDR1 SQVTM and CDR2 ANQGSEA. Trimming at V came to 7 bases and at J to 2 bases, leaving 4 bases not matched to a gene. The CDR3 extends over 13 amino acids. The CDR3 here is CSARDSNTGELFF. Written as DNA, the CDR3 is TGCAGCGCTCGGGACAGTAACACCGGGGAGCTGTTTTTT.

The rearrangement uses TRBV15 and TRBJ2-3; 8 bases match TRBD2. The germline CDR1 and CDR2 sequences are LNHNV and YYDKDF (reference sequence). Trimming removed 3 bases from V and 8 bases from J; junction bases left unmatched: 13. This CDR3 contains 16 residues. CDR3 region: CATSRSSGSPAGTQYF. CDR3 nucleotide sequence: TGTGCCACCAGCAGGTCTAGCGGGTCCCCCGCTGGTACGCAGTATTTT.

This chain uses TRBV4-1 with TRBJ1-1; 8 positions match TRBD1. The V segment lost 0 bases and the J segment 1 base; nucleotides outside the gene matches: 7. CDR1 is MGHRA and CDR2 is YSYEKL in the germline V gene. This CDR3 region has 17 residues. CDR3 region: CASSQDRQGATNTEAFF. CDR3 nucleotide sequence: TGCGCCAGCAGCCAAGATCGCCAGGGGGCCACGAACACTGAAGCTTTCTTT.

The gene calls are TRBV30 and TRBJ1-2; 7 nucleotides match TRBD1. V dropped 0 bases and J dropped 8; count of bases not matched to a gene: 9. Germline values: CDR1 GTSNPN, CDR2 SVGIG (reference sequence). The CDR3 is made up of 14 amino acids. CDR3 sequence (DNA): TGTGCCTGGAGTGTACCCCTTACAGGGGAGGGCTACACCTTC. Translated: CAWSVPLTGEGYTF. The full variable domain, completed using reference TRBV30 and TRBJ1-2, is SQTIHQWPATLVQPVGSPLSLECTVEGTSNPNLYWYRQAAGRGLQLLFYSVGIGQISSEVPQNLSASRPQDRQFILSSKKLLLSDSGFYLCAWSVPLTGEGYTFGSGTRLTVV.

This clone was observed a handful of times. The chain employs TRBV18 and TRBJ1-1; 8 bases map to TRBD1. The CDR3 extends over 16 amino acids. Germline V gene sequence: CDR1 KGHSH, CDR2 LQKENI. V was clipped by 3 bases and J by 1 base; unmatched bases: 7. The CDR3 DNA reads TGTGCCAGCTCACCTAGAGGACAGGGCGAGAACACTGAAGCTTTCTTT. Its protein product is CASSPRGQGENTEAFF.

This chain joins TRBV29-1 and TRBJ1-1; 7 bases are shared with TRBD1. The V segment lost 7 bases and the J segment 5 bases; nucleotides outside the gene matches: 10. The CDR3 has 13 residues. Germline V gene lookup returns CDR1 SQVTM and CDR2 ANQGSEA. CDR3 coding DNA: TGCAGCGCCCCAGGGGGTAGGCGGACTGAAGCTTTCTTT. Amino acids: CSAPGGRRTEAFF.

The chain has TRBV27 and TRBJ2-7; 11 nucleotides align to TRBD1. In germline, CDR1 is MNHEY, CDR2 SMNVEV (reference sequence). The CDR3 sequence is 15 residues long. V was clipped by 4 bases and J by 3 bases; unmatched bases: 5. CDR3 sequence (DNA): TGTGCCAGCAGTTGGGCCGGGACAGGGGGCTACGAGCAGTACTTC. Translated: CASSWAGTGGYEQYF.

The chain is built from TRBV5-4 and TRBJ1-2; possible D gene TRBD1, 6 bases. This CDR3 comprises 14 residues. From germline, CDR1 is SGHNT and CDR2 YYREEE (reference sequence). V was pared by 4 bases and J by 8 bases, with 18 bases between. CDR3 sequence: CASSPGTTPAGYTF. The CDR3, as DNA: TGTGCCAGCAGCCCAGGGACAACCCCGGCGGGCTACACCTTC. Supplemented by reference TRBV5-4 and TRBJ1-2, the full variable domain reads ETGVTQSPTHLIKTRGQQVTLRCSSQSGHNTVSWYQQALGQGPQFIFQYYREEENGRGNFPPRFSGLQFPNYSSELNVNALELDDSALYLCASSPGTTPAGYTFGSGTRLTVV.

The gene calls are TRBV29-1 and TRBJ1-3; D remains unclear. CDR1 SQVTM and CDR2 ANQGSEA come from the germline V gene. This CDR3 has 13 amino acids. Trimming took 5 bases from V and 0 from J, leaving 8 bases between them. CDR3 coding DNA: TGCAGCGTTAACACCGACTCTGGAAACACCATATATTTT. Translated, it gives CSVNTDSGNTIYF.

This chain links TRBV7-9 with TRBJ2-3; D is uncertain. V lost 0 bases to trimming and J lost 2 bases, with 6 bases between them. Germline V CDR1 and CDR2: SEHNR, FQNEAQ (reference sequence). There are 14 residues in the CDR3. CDR3 sequence (DNA): TGTGCCAGCAGCTTAGCCCAGGCCACAGATACGCAGTATTTT. Its translation: CASSLAQATDTQYF. The whole variable domain, filled in from reference TRBV7-9 and TRBJ2-3, reads DTGVSQNPRHKITKRGQNVTFRCDPISEHNRLYWYRQTLGQGPEFLTYFQNEAQLEKSRLLSDRFSAERPKGSFSTLEIQRTEQGDSAMYLCASSLAQATDTQYFGPGTRLTVL.

This clone was seen a handful of times. The rearrangement links TRBV5-1 to TRBJ1-1, with TRBD1 identical over 8 bases. CDR1 is SGHRS and CDR2 is YFSETQ in the germline V gene. The V segment lost 4 bases and the J segment 0 bases; nucleotides outside the gene matches: 8. The CDR3 is 16 residues long. The CDR3 spells CASSPGDRTLNTEAFF. The DNA for the CDR3 is TGCGCCAGCAGCCCGGGGGACAGGACTTTGAACACTGAAGCTTTCTTT.

This chain connects TRBV7-3 to TRBJ1-2; unclear D gene. Looked up from germline, CDR1 is SGHTA and CDR2 is FQGTGA. The CDR3 consists of 13 residues. With 2 bases removed from V and 2 bases from J, the gap between germline ends came to 6 bases. CDR3 region: CASSLGQNYGYTF. In DNA, the CDR3 is TGTGCCAGCAGCTTAGGGCAAAACTATGGCTACACCTTC.

V is TRBV30 and J is TRBJ1-5, with a tentative D call TRBD1 (5 bases). This CDR3 has 13 amino acids. Germline CDR1 reads GTSNPN; CDR2 reads SVGIG (reference sequence). Between the trimmed V and J ends, which lost 3 bases and 4 bases, there was a span of 10 bases. The CDR3 is CAWSQGTNQPQHF. The CDR3 DNA follows: TGTGCCTGGAGCCAGGGAACAAATCAGCCCCAGCATTTT.

V and J are TRBV6-1 and TRBJ1-4; 9 bases are shared with TRBD1. The CDR3 runs to 14 residues. V was clipped by 5 bases and J by 12 bases; unmatched bases: 10. CDR1 is MNHNS and CDR2 is SASEGT in the germline V gene. The CDR3 loop is CASSSGQGLFELFF. DNA for the CDR3: TGTGCCAGCAGTTCGGGACAGGGACTGTTCGAACTGTTTTTT.

The chain couples TRBV5-6 to TRBJ1-1; D is possibly TRBD1 (5 bases). This CDR3 has 13 amino acids. Germline V gene sequence: CDR1 SGHDT, CDR2 YYEEEE. V gave up 5 bases and J gave up 1 base, with 9 bases separating them. The CDR3 reads CASRMGPNTEAFF. The CDR3 region has the DNA TGTGCCAGCAGAATGGGGCCGAACACTGAAGCTTTCTTT.

This clone was observed a handful of times. The CDR3 sequence: CASSAQWGDTEAFF. The CDR3 DNA is TGTGCCAGCAGCGCCCAGTGGGGGGACACTGAAGCTTTCTTT. The gene calls are TRBV14 and TRBJ1-1, with D perhaps matching TRBD1 (5 bases). The germline gives CDR1 SGHDN, CDR2 FVKESK. This CDR3 region has 14 residues. V lost 5 bases, J lost 3 bases, and 13 bases lay in between.